This T cell receptor (beta chain) was profiled in a study of blood T cell repertoires in COVID-19. The assay was immunoSEQ multiplex PCR, and TCRdb's table has in-frame clones only and misses some. The sample lists 90,000 to 100,000 clones; 70% to 90% were seen once. Germline V gene data show CDR1 as LNHDA and CDR2 as SQIVND (reference sequence). The trim removed 9 bases at V and 2 bases at J, leaving 8 bases unmatched. This CDR3 is built from 16 residues. V is TRBV19 and J is TRBJ2-6; 9 nucleotides agree with TRBD1. The sequenced material came from peripheral blood. The source of this sequence is a man between 65 and 85 years old with acute or convalescent COVID-19. Here the CDR3 reads CASMDRGTTGANVLTF. The CDR3 nucleotides read TGTGCCAGCATGGACAGGGGAACTACTGGGGCCAACGTCCTGACTTTC.